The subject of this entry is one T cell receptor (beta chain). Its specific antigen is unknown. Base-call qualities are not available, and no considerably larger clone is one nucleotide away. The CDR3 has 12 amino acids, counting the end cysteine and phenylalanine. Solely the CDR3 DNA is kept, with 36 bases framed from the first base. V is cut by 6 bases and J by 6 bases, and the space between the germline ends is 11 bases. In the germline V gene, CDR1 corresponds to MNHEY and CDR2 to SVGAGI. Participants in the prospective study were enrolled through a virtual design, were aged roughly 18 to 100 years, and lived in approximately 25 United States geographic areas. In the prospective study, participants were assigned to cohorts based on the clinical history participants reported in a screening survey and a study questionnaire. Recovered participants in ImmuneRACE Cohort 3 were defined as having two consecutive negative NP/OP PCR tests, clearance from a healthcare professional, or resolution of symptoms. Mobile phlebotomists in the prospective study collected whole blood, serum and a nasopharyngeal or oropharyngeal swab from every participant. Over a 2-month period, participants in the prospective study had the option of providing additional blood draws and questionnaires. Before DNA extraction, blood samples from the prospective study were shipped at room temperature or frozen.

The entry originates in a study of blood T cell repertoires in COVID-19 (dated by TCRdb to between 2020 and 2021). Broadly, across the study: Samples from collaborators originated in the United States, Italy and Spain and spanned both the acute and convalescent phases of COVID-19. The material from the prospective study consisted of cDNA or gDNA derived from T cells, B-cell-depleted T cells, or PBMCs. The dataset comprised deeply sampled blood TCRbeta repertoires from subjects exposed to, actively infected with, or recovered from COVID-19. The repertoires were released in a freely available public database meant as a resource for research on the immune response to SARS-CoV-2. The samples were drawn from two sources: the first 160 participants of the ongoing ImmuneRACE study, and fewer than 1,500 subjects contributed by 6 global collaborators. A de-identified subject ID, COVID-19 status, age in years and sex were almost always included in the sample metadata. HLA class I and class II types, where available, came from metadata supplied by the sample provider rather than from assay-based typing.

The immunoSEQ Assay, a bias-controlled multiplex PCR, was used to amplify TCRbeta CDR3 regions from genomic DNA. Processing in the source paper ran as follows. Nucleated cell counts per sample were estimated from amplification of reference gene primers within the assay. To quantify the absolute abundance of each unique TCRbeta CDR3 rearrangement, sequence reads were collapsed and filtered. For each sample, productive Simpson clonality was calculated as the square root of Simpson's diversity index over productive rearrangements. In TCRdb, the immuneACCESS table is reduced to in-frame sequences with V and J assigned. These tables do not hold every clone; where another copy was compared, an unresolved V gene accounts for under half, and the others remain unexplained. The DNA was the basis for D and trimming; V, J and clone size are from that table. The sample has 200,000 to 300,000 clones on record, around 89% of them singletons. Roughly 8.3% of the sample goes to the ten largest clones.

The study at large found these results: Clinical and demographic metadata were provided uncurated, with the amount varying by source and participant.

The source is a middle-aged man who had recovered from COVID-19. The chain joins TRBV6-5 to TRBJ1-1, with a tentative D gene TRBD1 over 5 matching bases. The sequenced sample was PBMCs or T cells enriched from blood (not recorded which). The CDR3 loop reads CASRRGTSEAFF. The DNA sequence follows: TGTGCCAGCAGACGCGGGACGTCTGAAGCTTTCTTT.